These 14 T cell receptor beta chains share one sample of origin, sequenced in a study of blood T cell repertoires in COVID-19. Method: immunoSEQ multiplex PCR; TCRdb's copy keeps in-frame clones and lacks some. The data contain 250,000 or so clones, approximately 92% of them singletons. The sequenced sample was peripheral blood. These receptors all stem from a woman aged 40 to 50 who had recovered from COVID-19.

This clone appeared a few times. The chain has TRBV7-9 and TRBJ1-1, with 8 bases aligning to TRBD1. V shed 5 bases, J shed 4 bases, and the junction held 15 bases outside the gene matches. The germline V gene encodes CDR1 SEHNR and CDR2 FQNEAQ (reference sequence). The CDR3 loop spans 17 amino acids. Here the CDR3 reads CASSPYRGFIGGTEAFF. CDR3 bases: TGTGCCAGCAGCCCTTACAGGGGGTTCATAGGGGGCACTGAAGCTTTCTTT.

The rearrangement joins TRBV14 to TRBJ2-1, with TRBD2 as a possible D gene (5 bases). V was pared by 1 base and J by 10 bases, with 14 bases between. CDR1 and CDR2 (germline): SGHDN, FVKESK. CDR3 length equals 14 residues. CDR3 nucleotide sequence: TGTGCCAGCAGCCAAGCCTCCCTGAGCGGAGAGCAGTTCTTC. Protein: CASSQASLSGEQFF.

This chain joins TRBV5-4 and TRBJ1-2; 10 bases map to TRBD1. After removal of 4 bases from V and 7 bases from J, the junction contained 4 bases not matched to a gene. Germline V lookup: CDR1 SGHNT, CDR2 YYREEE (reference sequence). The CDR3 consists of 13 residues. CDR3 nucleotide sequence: TGTGCCAGCAGCCAGGGACAGGGGTTTGGCTACACCTTC. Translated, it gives CASSQGQGFGYTF.

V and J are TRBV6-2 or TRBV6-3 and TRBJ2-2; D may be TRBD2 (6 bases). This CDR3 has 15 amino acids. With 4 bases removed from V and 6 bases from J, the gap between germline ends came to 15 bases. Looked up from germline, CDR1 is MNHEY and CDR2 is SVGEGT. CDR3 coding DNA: TGTGCCAGCAGTTCCCGCGGGGCGAGGGCCGGGGAGCTGTTTTTT. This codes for CASSSRGARAGELFF.

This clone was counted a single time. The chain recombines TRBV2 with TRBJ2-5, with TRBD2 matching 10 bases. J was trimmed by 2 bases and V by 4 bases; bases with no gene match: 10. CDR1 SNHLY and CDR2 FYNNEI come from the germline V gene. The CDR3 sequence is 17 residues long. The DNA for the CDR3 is TGTGCCAGCAGTGGGGGGCTAGCGGGGGCCCTTCAAGAGACCCAGTACTTC. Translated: CASSGGLAGALQETQYF.

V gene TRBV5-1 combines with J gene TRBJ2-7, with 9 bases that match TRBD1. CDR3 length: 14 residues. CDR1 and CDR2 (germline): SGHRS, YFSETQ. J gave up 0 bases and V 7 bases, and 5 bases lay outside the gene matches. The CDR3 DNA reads TGCGCCAGCGGACAGGGGACAATCTCCTACGAGCAGTACTTC. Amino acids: CASGQGTISYEQYF. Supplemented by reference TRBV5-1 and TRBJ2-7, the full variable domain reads KAGVTQTPRYLIKTRGQQVTLSCSPISGHRSVSWYQQTPGQGLQFLFEYFSETQRNKGNFPGRFSGRQFSNSRSEMNVSTLELGDSALYLCASGQGTISYEQYFGPGTRLTVT.

The CDR3 sequence: CASSSGTSGVLTDTQYF. The CDR3 bases are TGTGCCAGCAGTTCCGGGACTAGCGGGGTACTCACAGATACGCAGTATTTT. This chain connects TRBV7-3 to TRBJ2-3; the match to TRBD2 covers 13 bases. CDR1 is SGHTA, CDR2 FQGTGA, per germline. V gave up 6 bases and J gave up 2 bases; unmatched junction bases: 8. The CDR3 contains 17 residues.

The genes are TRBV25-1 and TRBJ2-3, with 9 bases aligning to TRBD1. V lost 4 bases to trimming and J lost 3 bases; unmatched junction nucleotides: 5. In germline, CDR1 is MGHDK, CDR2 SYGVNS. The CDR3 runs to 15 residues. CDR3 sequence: CASSGYRGRTDTQYF. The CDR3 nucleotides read TGTGCCAGCAGTGGTTACAGGGGGCGGACAGATACGCAGTATTTT.

CDR3 sequence reads: CSASLTGVETQYF. The CDR3 nucleotides are TGCAGTGCTAGTTTGACAGGGGTAGAGACCCAGTACTTC. The chain carries TRBV20-1 and TRBJ2-5; TRBD1 matches at 8 bases. The CDR3 extends over 13 amino acids. Per germline, CDR1 DFQATT and CDR2 SNEGSKA (reference sequence). Losses at the gene ends were 3 bases for V and 4 bases for J; bases not matched to a gene: 4.

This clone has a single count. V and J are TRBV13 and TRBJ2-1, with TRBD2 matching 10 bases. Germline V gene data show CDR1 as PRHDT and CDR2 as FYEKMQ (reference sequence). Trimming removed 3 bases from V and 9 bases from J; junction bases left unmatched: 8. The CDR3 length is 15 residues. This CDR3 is CASSLPAGGKVEQFF. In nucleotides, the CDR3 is TGTGCCAGCAGCTTGCCAGCGGGGGGGAAGGTTGAGCAGTTCTTC. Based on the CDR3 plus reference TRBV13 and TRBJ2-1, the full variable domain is AAGVIQSPRHLIKEKRETATLKCYPIPRHDTVYWYQQGPGQDPQFLISFYEKMQSDKGSIPDRFSAQQFSDYHSELNMSSLELGDSALYFCASSLPAGGKVEQFFGPGTRLTVL.

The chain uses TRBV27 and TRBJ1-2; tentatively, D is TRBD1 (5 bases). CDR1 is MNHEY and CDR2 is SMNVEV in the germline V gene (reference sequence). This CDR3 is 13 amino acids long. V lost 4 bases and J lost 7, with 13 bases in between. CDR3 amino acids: CASSSPFRAGYTF. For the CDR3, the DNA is TGTGCCAGCAGTTCCCCCTTCAGGGCTGGCTACACCTTC.

The CDR3 DNA sequence: TGTGCCAGTAATAGCGGGGGGGGCACAGATACGCAGTATTTT. Residues: CASNSGGGTDTQYF. This sequence joins TRBV19 and TRBJ2-3; 11 bases are a match to TRBD2. This CDR3 region has 14 residues. V was clipped by 7 bases and J by 1 base; unmatched bases: 1. Germline CDR1 reads LNHDA; CDR2 reads SQIVND (reference sequence).

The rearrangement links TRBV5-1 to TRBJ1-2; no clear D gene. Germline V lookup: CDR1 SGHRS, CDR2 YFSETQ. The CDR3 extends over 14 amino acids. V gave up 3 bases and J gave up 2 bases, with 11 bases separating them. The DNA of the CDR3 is TGCGCCAGCAGCTCCCTCGGAGGGAACTATGGCTACACCTTC. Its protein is CASSSLGGNYGYTF.

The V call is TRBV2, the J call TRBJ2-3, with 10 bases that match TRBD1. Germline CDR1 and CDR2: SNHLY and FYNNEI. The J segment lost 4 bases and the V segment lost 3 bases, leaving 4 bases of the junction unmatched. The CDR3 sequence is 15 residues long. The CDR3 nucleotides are TGTGCCAGCAGTGAGTCAGGACAGGGGGCAGATACGCAGTATTTT. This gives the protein CASSESGQGADTQYF.